The sequence of this T cell receptor beta chain was determined in a study of cytomegalovirus exposure and HLA in healthy donors. Study context: Most donors, around 81% of a few hundred genotyped, fell in the Caucasian-associated ancestry cluster. Study-wide findings and caveats: The study flagged some 170 TCR beta chains as cytomegalovirus-associated.

With respect to this clone: Its antigen is unknown.

Healthy individuals who donated bone marrow served as the donors. Primers: 60 Vbeta forward and 13 Jbeta reverse. The assay was immunoSEQ multiplex PCR, and TCRdb's table has in-frame clones only and misses some. Altogether about 140,000 clones are present, 80% being singletons, with the ten largest covering around 4.3%. The CDR3 contains 14 residues. The V gene's germline CDR1 is MNHEY and CDR2 SVGAGI. V was cut by 2 bases and J by 4 bases, with 11 bases left in between. The clonotype was recovered from a man aged 40-49 years in good health and CMV-seronegative. This sequence joins TRBV6-5 and TRBJ1-2; no reliable D call. Sequencing input: PBMCs. CDR3 in DNA: TGTGCCAGCAGTTACCGGCCGGAGGGCTATGGCTACACCTTC. Protein product: CASSYRPEGYGYTF.